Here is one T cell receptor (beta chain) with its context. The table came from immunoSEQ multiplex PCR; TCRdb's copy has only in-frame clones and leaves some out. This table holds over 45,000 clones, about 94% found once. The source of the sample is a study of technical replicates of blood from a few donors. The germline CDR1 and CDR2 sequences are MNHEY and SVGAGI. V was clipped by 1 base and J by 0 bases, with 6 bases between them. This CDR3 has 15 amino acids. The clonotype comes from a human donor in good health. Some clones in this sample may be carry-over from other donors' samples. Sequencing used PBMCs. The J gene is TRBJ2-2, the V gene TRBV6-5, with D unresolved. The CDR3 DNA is TGTGCCAGCAGTTACTTTACAACGAACACCGGGGAGCTGTTTTTT. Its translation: CASSYFTTNTGELFF.